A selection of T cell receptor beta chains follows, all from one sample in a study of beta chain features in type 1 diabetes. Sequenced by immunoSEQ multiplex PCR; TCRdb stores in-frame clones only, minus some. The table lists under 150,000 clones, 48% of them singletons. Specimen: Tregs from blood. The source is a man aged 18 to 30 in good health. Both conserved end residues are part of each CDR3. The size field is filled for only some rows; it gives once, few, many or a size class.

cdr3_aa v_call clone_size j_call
CAISEGQLINQPQHF TRBV10-3 NA TRBJ1-5
CASSRLDRRLETQYF TRBV7-9 NA TRBJ2-5
CASSYSSGRDIQYF TRBV6-5 NA TRBJ2-4
CASSMDRGRRQPQHF TRBV6-6 NA TRBJ1-5
CASSQPSSGRGTDTQYF TRBV4-2 few TRBJ2-3
CSVDSSGQGVYGYTF TRBV29-1 once TRBJ1-2
CASSFRGASGTPRGTQYF TRBV11-2 NA TRBJ2-3
CANIAASGANVLTF TRBV7-9 NA TRBJ2-6
CASSWGLALETQYF TRBV5-6 NA TRBJ2-5
CSVEDRGYGYTF TRBV29-1 few TRBJ1-2
CASSSGNRNTEAFF TRBV18 once TRBJ1-1
CASSLATGTNTEAFF TRBV5-4 NA TRBJ1-1
CASSFGSYPVTSGRRSANTGELFF TRBV28 NA TRBJ2-2
CAIRTGNQPQHF TRBV10-3 NA TRBJ1-5
CSVVGTYEQYF TRBV29-1 few NA
CAISVGAGGIYGYTF TRBV10-3 once TRBJ1-2
CASSFFRGHQSEAFF TRBV7-2 NA TRBJ1-1
CASSQDSGMGDTQYF TRBV4-2 NA TRBJ2-3
CASSTGTLKNTEAFF TRBV19 NA TRBJ1-1
CASSLGGRGLGHEQFF TRBV5-1 NA TRBJ2-1
CASSQDQQLYSNQPQHF TRBV4-2 few TRBJ1-5
CASSFSPGGVMNTEAFF TRBV2 NA TRBJ1-1
CASSIRGWSLTEAFF TRBV19 NA TRBJ1-1
CATSRDFHLGQGAGTGELFF TRBV15 NA TRBJ2-2
CAISPGQREQFF TRBV10-3 NA TRBJ2-1